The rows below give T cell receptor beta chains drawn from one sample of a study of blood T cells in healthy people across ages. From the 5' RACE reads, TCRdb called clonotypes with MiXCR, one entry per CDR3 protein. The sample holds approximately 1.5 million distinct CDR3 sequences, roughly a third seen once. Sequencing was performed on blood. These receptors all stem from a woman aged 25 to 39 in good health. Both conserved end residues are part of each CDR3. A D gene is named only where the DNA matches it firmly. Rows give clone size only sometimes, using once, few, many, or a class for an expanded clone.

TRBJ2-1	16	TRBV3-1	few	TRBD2	CASSQAVSGGPNEQFF	TGTGCCAGCAGCCAAGCGGTAAGCGGGGGTCCTAATGAGCAGTTCTTC
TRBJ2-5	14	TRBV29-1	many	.	CSAGLQGGRETQYF	TGCAGCGCTGGGCTACAGGGGGGGCGAGAGACCCAGTACTTC
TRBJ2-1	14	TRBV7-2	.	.	CASRRGLANNEQFF	TGTGCCAGCAGAAGGGGGCTAGCGAACAATGAGCAGTTCTTC
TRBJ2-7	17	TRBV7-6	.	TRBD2	CASSRGLAGISSYEQYF	TGTGCCAGCAGCCGCGGGCTAGCGGGGATTAGCTCCTACGAGCAGTACTTC
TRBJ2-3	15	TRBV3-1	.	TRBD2	CASSQRTSGSDTQYF	TGTGCCAGCAGCCAACGGACTAGCGGGAGTGATACGCAGTATTTT
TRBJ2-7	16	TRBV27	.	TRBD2	CASSSLGTSGTYEQYF	TGTGCCAGCAGTTCCCTCGGGACTAGCGGCACCTACGAGCAGTACTTC
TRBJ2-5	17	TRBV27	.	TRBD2	CASSPNHSSGGRETQYF	TGTGCCAGCAGTCCCAACCACTCTAGCGGGGGTAGGGAGACCCAGTACTTC
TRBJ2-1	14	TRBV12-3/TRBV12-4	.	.	CASSLLGTPIEQFF	TGTGCCAGCAGTTTATTGGGGACCCCTATTGAGCAGTTCTTC
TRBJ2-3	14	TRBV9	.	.	CASSRRGASDTQYF	TGTGCCAGCAGCCGACGAGGGGCTTCAGATACGCAGTATTTT
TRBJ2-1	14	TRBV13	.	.	CASSPGTDNNEQFF	TGTGCCAGCAGCCCCGGGACCGATAACAATGAGCAGTTCTTC
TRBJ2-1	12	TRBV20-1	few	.	CSARDRGNEQFF	TGCAGTGCTAGAGATCGGGGCAATGAGCAGTTCTTC
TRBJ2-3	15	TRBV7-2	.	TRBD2	CASSRFSGSTDTQYF	TGTGCCAGCAGCCGATTTAGCGGGAGCACAGATACGCAGTATTTT
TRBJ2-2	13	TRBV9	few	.	CASSAANTGELFF	TGTGCCAGCAGCGCTGCGAACACCGGGGAGCTGTTTTTT
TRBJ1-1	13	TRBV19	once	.	CASSIPRAAEAFF	TGTGCCAGTAGTATCCCCCGGGCAGCTGAAGCTTTCTTT
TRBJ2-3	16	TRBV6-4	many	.	CASSADDSTHTDTQYF	TGTGCCAGCAGTGCCGACGACAGCACACACACAGATACGCAGTATTTT
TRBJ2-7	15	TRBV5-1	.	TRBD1	CASSSGGDRGAEQYF	TGCGCCAGCAGCTCCGGGGGGGACAGGGGCGCCGAGCAGTACTTC
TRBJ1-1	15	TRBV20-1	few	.	CSARDGHAVNTEAFF	TGCAGTGCTAGAGATGGACACGCCGTGAACACTGAAGCTTTCTTT
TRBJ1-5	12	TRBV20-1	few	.	CSAGEVFQPQHF	TGCAGTGCAGGTGAGGTTTTCCAGCCCCAGCATTTT
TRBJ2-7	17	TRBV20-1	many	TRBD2	CSASPSRAGGRSYEQYF	TGCAGTGCTAGCCCCTCCAGGGCGGGGGGCCGAAGTTACGAGCAGTACTTC
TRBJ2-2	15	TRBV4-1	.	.	CASSARRANTGELFF	TGCGCCAGCAGCGCCCGTAGAGCAAACACCGGGGAGCTGTTTTTT
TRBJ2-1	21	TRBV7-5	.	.	CISVSEATPVTAGGRINEQFF	.
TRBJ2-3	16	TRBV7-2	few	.	CASSLRGATSTDTQYF	TGTGCCAGCAGCCTACGGGGAGCTACTAGCACAGATACGCAGTATTTT
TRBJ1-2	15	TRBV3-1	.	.	CASSQDKVEFYGYTF	TGTGCCAGCAGCCAAGATAAGGTCGAGTTCTATGGCTACACCTTC
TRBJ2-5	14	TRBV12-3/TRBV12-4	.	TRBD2	CAGSPAGGEETQYF	TGTGCCGGCAGTCCAGCGGGGGGGGAAGAGACCCAGTACTTC
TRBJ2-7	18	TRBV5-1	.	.	CASSPSGGRPSIFYEQYF	TGCGCCAGCAGCCCCTCGGGGGGCAGGCCTAGCATATTCTACGAGCAGTACTTC
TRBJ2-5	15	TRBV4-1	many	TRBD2	CASSPSGVLQETQYF	TGCGCCAGCAGTCCTAGCGGGGTCCTCCAAGAGACCCAGTACTTC
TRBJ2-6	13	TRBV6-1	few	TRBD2	CASAGAGANVLTF	TGTGCCAGCGCGGGGGCTGGGGCCAACGTCCTGACTTTC
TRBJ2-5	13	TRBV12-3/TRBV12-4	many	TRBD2	CASSLSGTETQYF	TGTGCCAGCAGTTTGAGCGGGACGGAGACCCAGTACTTC
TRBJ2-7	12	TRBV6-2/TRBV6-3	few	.	CASSDIPYEQYF	TGTGCCAGCAGTGACATCCCCTACGAGCAGTACTTC
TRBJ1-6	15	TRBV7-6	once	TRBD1	CASSPLDRRLAPLHF	TGTGCCAGCAGCCCTCTGGACAGGAGGCTAGCACCCCTCCACTTT
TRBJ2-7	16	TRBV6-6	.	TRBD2	CASSYSGGLASYEQYF	TGTGCCAGCAGTTACTCTGGGGGACTAGCGTCCTACGAGCAGTACTTC
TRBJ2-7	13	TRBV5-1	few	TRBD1	CASSWGQVDEQYF	TGCGCCAGCAGCTGGGGACAGGTTGACGAGCAGTACTTC
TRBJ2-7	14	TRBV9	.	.	CASSARDIAYEQYF	TGTGCCAGCAGCGCCCGGGACATCGCCTACGAGCAGTACTTC
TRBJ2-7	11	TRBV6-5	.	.	CASSYKGDTNF	TGTGCCAGCAGTTACAAGGGCGACACGAACTTC
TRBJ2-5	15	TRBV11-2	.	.	CASTAAEGARETQYF	TGTGCCAGCACCGCGGCGGAGGGGGCGAGGGAGACCCAGTACTTC
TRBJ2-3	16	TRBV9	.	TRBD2	CASSVDPSGDSDTQYF	TGTGCCAGCAGCGTAGACCCTAGCGGGGATTCAGATACGCAGTATTTT
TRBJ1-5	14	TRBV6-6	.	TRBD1	CASRKRTGAQPQHF	TGTGCCAGCAGGAAGAGGACAGGGGCCCAGCCCCAGCATTTT
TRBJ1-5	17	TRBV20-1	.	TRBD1	CSAPRQGEAYSNQPQHF	TGCAGTGCTCCGCGGCAGGGGGAGGCTTATAGCAATCAGCCCCAGCATTTT
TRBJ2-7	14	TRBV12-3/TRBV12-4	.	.	CASGFGRAGHEQYF	TGTGCCAGCGGTTTCGGCAGGGCAGGGCACGAGCAGTACTTC
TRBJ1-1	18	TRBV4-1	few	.	CASSQDLNRAPMNTEAFF	TGCGCCAGCAGCCAAGATCTGAACAGGGCCCCTATGAACACTGAAGCTTTCTTT
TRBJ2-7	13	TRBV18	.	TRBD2	CASSPSGRNEQYF	TGTGCCAGCTCACCTAGCGGGAGGAACGAGCAGTACTTC